The 22 T cell receptor beta chains presented below share a single source sample, sequenced in a study of T cell responses to AZD1222 COVID-19 vaccine (dated by TCRdb to 2020 to 2023). The library was built by means of the immunoSEQ multiplex PCR assay. What TCRdb holds here is the immuneACCESS table cut down to in-frame rearrangements. Part of the clones is not present; checked against another copy, under half of the missing clones reflect an unresolved V gene, and the others are unexplained. The sample records 100,000 to 150,000 clones, roughly 90% of which are singletons. Jointly, the top ten make up 1.5% to 2% of the sample. Explained via the paper, the time point label denotes: baseline before first vaccination. This specimen was peripheral blood, taken on day 0 of AZD1222 vaccination. The receptors shown here come from an adult in good health.

The chain uses TRBV20-1 and TRBJ1-5; D remains unclear. Germline loops: CDR1 DFQATT, CDR2 SNEGSKA (reference sequence). Trimming cost V 3 bases and J 2 bases, with 11 bases left between them. CDR3 length equals 14 residues. In DNA, the CDR3 is TGCAGTGCTAGTTGGTTAGTGGGCAATCAGCCCCAGCATTTT. Translating it yields CSASWLVGNQPQHF.

The J gene is TRBJ2-1, the V gene TRBV10-3, with 9 bases aligning to TRBD1. With V trimmed by 9 bases and J by 2 bases, 11 bases remained unmatched. The CDR3 consists of 16 residues. Germline V CDR1 and CDR2: ENHRY, SYGVKD. The CDR3 DNA follows: TGTGCCATTGAAACCTCCGGGACAGGGACCTACAATGAGCAGTTCTTC. Translating gives CAIETSGTGTYNEQFF.

The chain links TRBV6-2 or TRBV6-3 to TRBJ2-3, with 8 nucleotides matching TRBD2. V gave up 2 bases and J gave up 4 bases; unmatched junction bases: 5. The CDR3 contains 15 residues. The germline CDR1 and CDR2 sequences are MNHEY and SVGEGT. This chain's CDR3 is CASSYLTSDSDTQYF. As DNA, the CDR3 is TGTGCCAGCAGTTACCTGACTAGCGATTCAGATACGCAGTATTTT.

The J gene is TRBJ1-5, the V gene TRBV12-3 or TRBV12-4, with no clear D. The germline V and J ends were trimmed by 3 bases and 7 bases, with 4 bases remaining between them. The CDR3 loop spans 11 amino acids. CDR3 amino acids: CASSLGQPQHF. CDR3 in DNA: TGTGCCAGCAGTTTGGGGCAGCCCCAGCATTTT.

This chain connects TRBV12-1 to TRBJ2-4; the DNA was not used to check the table's D call, TRBD1. TRBV12-1 is labeled a pseudogene. CDR3 length equals 17 residues. Here the CDR3 DNA reads TGTGCCAGCAGCTTTGCGCTCGTAGGGGGCTTGGGGAACATTCAGTACTTC. Protein sequence: CASSFALVGGLGNIQYF.

This clone was recorded once. The chain is built from TRBV2 and TRBJ1-4, with unresolved D. The V and J ends lost 2 bases and 0 bases respectively, with 10 bases between them. The CDR3 has 16 amino acids. Germline V gives CDR1 SNHLY, CDR2 FYNNEI. The CDR3 DNA follows: TGTGCCAGCAGTGAACTAGGGAATCCAACTAATGAAAAACTGTTTTTT. Translation: CASSELGNPTNEKLFF.

The chain combines TRBV5-6 with TRBJ2-7, with D perhaps matching TRBD1 (6 bases). The length of the CDR3 is 14 residues. CDR1 and CDR2 (germline): SGHDT, YYEEEE. With 4 bases removed from V and 0 bases from J, the gap between germline ends came to 11 bases. This chain's CDR3 is CASSDGQSSYEQYF. In DNA, the CDR3 is TGTGCCAGCAGCGACGGACAGAGCTCCTACGAGCAGTACTTC.

The chain has TRBV9 and TRBJ2-7; D is perhaps TRBD1 (6 bases). Germline-derived CDR1 and CDR2 are SGDLS and YYNGEE. This CDR3 has 15 amino acids. V lost 0 bases to trimming and J lost 4 bases, with 14 bases between them. CDR3 amino acids: CASSVAPGQGYEQYF. For the CDR3, the DNA is TGTGCCAGCAGCGTAGCCCCGGGACAAGGATACGAGCAGTACTTC.

The chain combines TRBV19 with TRBJ2-3; TRBD2 matches at 12 bases. Trimming cost V 4 bases and J 2 bases; bases outside gene matches: 4. The CDR3 contains 16 residues. Germline-derived CDR1 and CDR2 are LNHDA and SQIVND (reference sequence). For the CDR3, the DNA is TGTGCCAGTAGTACCGGACTAGCGGGAAACACAGATACGCAGTATTTT. Translated, it gives CASSTGLAGNTDTQYF.

The rearrangement links TRBV28 to TRBJ1-2; 9 nucleotides align to TRBD1. Germline values: CDR1 MDHEN, CDR2 SYDVKM. J gave up 8 bases and V 1 base, and 8 bases lay outside the gene matches. This CDR3 contains 15 residues. The CDR3 spells CASSLYQTGTGGYTF. The DNA of the CDR3 is TGTGCCAGCAGTTTATACCAAACCGGGACAGGGGGCTACACCTTC.

This sequence joins TRBV5-1 and TRBJ1-2, with a tentative D call TRBD1 (6 bases). V lost 5 bases and J lost 4, with 15 bases in between. From germline, CDR1 is SGHRS and CDR2 YFSETQ. This CDR3 region has 14 residues. The CDR3 sequence is CASSQPGALYGYTF. CDR3 coding DNA: TGCGCCAGCAGTCAACCAGGGGCACTCTATGGCTACACCTTC.

As regards this clone: This specimen includes other DNA sequences encoding the same CDR3. The chain links TRBV29-1 to TRBJ1-5; D unclear. V was cut by 4 bases and J by 0 bases, with 7 bases left in between. This CDR3 has 13 residues. The germline V gene has CDR1 SQVTM and CDR2 ANQGSEA. The chain's CDR3 is CSVARDSNQPQHF. CDR3 sequence (DNA): TGCAGCGTTGCTAGGGATAGCAATCAGCCCCAGCATTTT.

The chain links TRBV3-1 (or the pseudogene TRBV3-2) to TRBJ2-1, with 11 bases matching TRBD2. The CDR3 consists of 15 residues. Germline V gene data show CDR1 as LGHDT and CDR2 as YNNKEL (reference sequence). The V and J ends lost 4 bases and 9 bases, in that order; junction bases with no gene match: 8. CDR3 amino acids: CASSLSGRASPEQFF. DNA of the CDR3: TGTGCCAGCAGCCTTAGCGGGAGGGCTAGTCCTGAGCAGTTCTTC.

This chain connects TRBV7-8 to TRBJ2-1; tentatively, D is TRBD2 (5 bases). The germline V gene has CDR1 SGHVS and CDR2 FQNEAQ. Between the trimmed V and J ends, which lost 2 bases and 9 bases, there was a span of 14 bases. This CDR3 is built from 14 residues. Written as DNA, the CDR3 is TGTGCCAGCAGCTTAATGTCCTCAGGAGGTGAGCAGTTCTTC. It specifies CASSLMSSGGEQFF.

The gene calls are TRBV4-2 and TRBJ2-5; D is unresolved. Trimming stripped 0 bases from V and 5 bases from J, with 13 bases between. The germline CDR1 and CDR2 sequences are LGHNA and YNFKEQ. This CDR3 has 15 amino acids. Here the CDR3 reads CASSQDFGSAETQYF. The DNA of the CDR3 is TGTGCCAGCAGCCAAGATTTTGGCTCCGCGGAGACCCAGTACTTC.

This sequence joins TRBV19 and TRBJ1-3, with no clear D. V lost 5 bases and J 1 base, leaving 6 bases between the germline ends. Germline CDR1 reads LNHDA; CDR2 reads SQIVND (reference sequence). The length of the CDR3 is 13 residues. CDR3 residues: CASSPESGNTIYF. The CDR3 DNA sequence: TGTGCCAGTAGTCCCGAATCTGGAAACACCATATATTTT.

The count of this clone is one. The V call is TRBV19, the J call TRBJ2-2; D gene unclear. This CDR3 has 13 residues. V lost 10 bases to trimming and J lost 1 base, with 10 bases between them. Germline CDR1 is LNHDA and CDR2 is SQIVND (reference sequence). CDR3 DNA sequence: TGTGCCACCCACCCCCTGAACACCGGGGAGCTGTTTTTT. This encodes CATHPLNTGELFF.

This chain joins TRBV6-5 and TRBJ2-7, with D possibly matching TRBD2 (5 bases). The V end was cut by 5 bases, the J end by 4 bases, with 15 bases between. Germline V lookup: CDR1 MNHEY, CDR2 SVGAGI. The CDR3 is 14 amino acids. The CDR3 nucleotides read TGTGCCAGCAGTCCCAGAGGCGAGGGTTACGAGCAGTACTTC. It specifies CASSPRGEGYEQYF.

The chain combines TRBV27 with TRBJ1-2; 7 bases match TRBD1. The V and J ends lost 6 bases and 0 bases, in that order; junction bases with no gene match: 10. Per germline, CDR1 MNHEY and CDR2 SMNVEV (reference sequence). The CDR3 contains 16 residues. The CDR3 sequence is CASRKNAGGSNYGYTF. CDR3 nucleotides: TGTGCCAGCAGAAAGAACGCAGGGGGATCTAACTATGGCTACACCTTC.

The rearrangement links TRBV15 to TRBJ1-3, with a weak D call TRBD1 (5 bases). CDR3 length equals 12 residues. Trimming pared 8 bases from V and 2 bases from J, leaving 7 bases between. In germline, CDR1 is LNHNV, CDR2 YYDKDF (reference sequence). CDR3 region: CATGDAGNTIYF. CDR3 nucleotide sequence: TGTGCCACCGGGGACGCTGGAAACACCATATATTTT.

This clone was detected once. The chain uses TRBV14 and TRBJ1-1; D possibly corresponds to TRBD1 (6 bases). The germline V gene encodes CDR1 SGHDN and CDR2 FVKESK. The germline V and J ends were trimmed by 6 bases and 5 bases, with 13 bases remaining between them. The CDR3 spans 13 residues. The CDR3 reads CASSLKGGTEAFF. CDR3 bases: TGTGCCAGCAGTCTAAAGGGGGGTACTGAAGCTTTCTTT.

This clone is a singleton in its sample. The chain employs TRBV6-5 and TRBJ1-1; D call uncertain. This CDR3 contains 12 residues. Per germline, CDR1 MNHEY and CDR2 SVGAGI. V gave up 10 bases and J gave up 4 bases, with 13 bases separating them. CDR3 DNA: TGTGCCACCCGAGAATGGGGCACTGAAGCTTTCTTT. It translates to CATREWGTEAFF.